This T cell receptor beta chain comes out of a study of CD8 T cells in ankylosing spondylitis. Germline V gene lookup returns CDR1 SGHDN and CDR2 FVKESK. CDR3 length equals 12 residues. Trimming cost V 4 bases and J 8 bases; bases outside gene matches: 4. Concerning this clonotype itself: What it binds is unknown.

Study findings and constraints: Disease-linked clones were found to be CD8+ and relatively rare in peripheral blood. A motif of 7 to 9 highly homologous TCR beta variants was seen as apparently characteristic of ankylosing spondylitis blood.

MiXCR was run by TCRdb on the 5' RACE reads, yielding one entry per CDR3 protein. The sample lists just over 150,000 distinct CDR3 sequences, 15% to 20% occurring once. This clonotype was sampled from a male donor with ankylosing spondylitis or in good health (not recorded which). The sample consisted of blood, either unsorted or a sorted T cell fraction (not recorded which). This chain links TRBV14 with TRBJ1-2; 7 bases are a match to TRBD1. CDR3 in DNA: TGTGCCAGCAGCCCAGACAGGGTCGGCTACACCTTC. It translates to CASSPDRVGYTF.